What follows is one T cell receptor (beta chain) and its context. This sample is part of a study of blood T cell repertoires in COVID-19. About the study: COVID-19 samples from acute and convalescent phases originated in the United States, Italy and Spain. The analysed material was cDNA or gDNA that came from T cells, B-cell-depleted T cells, or PBMCs.

Original processing methods: Reference gene primers were amplified, and this amplification served to estimate nucleated cell counts. Profiling relied on immunoSEQ multiplex PCR, and the TCRdb table lists in-frame clones only, not all of them. Clone size and V and J calls were adopted from that table, with D and trimming inferred from the DNA. Among 300,000 to 450,000 clones listed, 70% to 90% were seen once. Per germline, CDR1 MGHRA and CDR2 YSYEKL. V gave up 1 base and J gave up 5 bases, with 12 bases separating them. The CDR3 is made up of 15 amino acids. It was during active infection that Seattle patients were enrolled and then longitudinally followed.

The TCR originated in a woman aged 55-75 years with COVID-19, enrolled during active disease. Sequenced: peripheral blood. V is TRBV4-1 and J is TRBJ1-5; maybe TRBD1 (5 bases). The CDR3 sequence is CASSQVLRVDQPQHF. The CDR3 DNA is TGCGCCAGCAGCCAAGTTCTCAGGGTTGATCAGCCCCAGCATTTT.